This T cell receptor beta chain was documented in a study of blood T cell repertoires in COVID-19. Looking at the study overall: COVID-19 samples from acute and convalescent phases originated in the United States, Italy and Spain.

The data were produced by immunoSEQ multiplex PCR, yet TCRdb's version contains in-frame clones alone and is incomplete. The sample shows about 100,000 clones, over 80% of them seen only once. There are 20 residues in the CDR3. Germline V gene sequence: CDR1 MNHEY, CDR2 SMNVEV (reference sequence). With 4 bases clipped from V and 6 bases from J, the junction kept 24 bases outside the gene matches. The clonotype comes from a man aged 50 or older with active or convalescent COVID-19. This chain links TRBV27 with TRBJ2-1, with TRBD1 matching over 7 bases. The specimen was peripheral blood. The CDR3 protein is CASSSYRGGRPGQNFNEQFF. CDR3 DNA sequence: TGTGCCAGCAGTTCGTACAGGGGTGGTAGGCCGGGACAGAACTTCAATGAGCAGTTCTTC.